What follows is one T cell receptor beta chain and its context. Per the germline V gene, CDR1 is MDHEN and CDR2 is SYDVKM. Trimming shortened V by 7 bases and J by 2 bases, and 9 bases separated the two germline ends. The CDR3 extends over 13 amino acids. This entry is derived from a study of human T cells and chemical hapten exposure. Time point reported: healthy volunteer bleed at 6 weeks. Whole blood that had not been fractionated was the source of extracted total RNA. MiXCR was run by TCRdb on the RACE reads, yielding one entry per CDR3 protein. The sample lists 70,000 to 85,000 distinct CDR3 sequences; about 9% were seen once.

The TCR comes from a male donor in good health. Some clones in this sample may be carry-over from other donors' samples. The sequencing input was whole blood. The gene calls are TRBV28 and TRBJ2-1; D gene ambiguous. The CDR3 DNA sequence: TGTGCCAGCACCCCCCCCCCCTACAATGAGCAGTTCTTC. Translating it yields CASTPPPYNEQFF.